This TCR beta chain is from a study of shared clonotypes between healthy human individuals. The study, taken as a whole, reports: Sampling was confined to blood; repertoires within tissues likely differ.

The deep-level immunoSEQ assay was used. Authors' processing steps: ImmunoSEQ output held junction-only sequences without quality scores, so filtering differed. Some clones are missing from TCRdb's copy, which holds only in-frame ones; the method was immunoSEQ multiplex PCR. That table furnishes V, J and clone size, whereas the DNA furnished D and trimming. Here the sample spans about 510,000 clones, 60% to 85% being singletons. Details on this clone: Antigen: not known.

This CDR3 is 14 amino acids long. V dropped 10 bases and J dropped 2 bases, with 18 bases sitting between them. Per the germline V gene, CDR1 is MDHEN and CDR2 is SYDVKM. The sample was PBMCs. The receptor's source is a woman between 40 and 55 years old in good health. Some clones in this sample may be carry-over from other donors' samples. The chain has TRBV28 and TRBJ2-7, with a weak D call TRBD2 (5 bases). CDR3 sequence: CATRGVRAPYEQYF. In DNA, the CDR3 is TGTGCCACCCGGGGAGTTCGGGCACCCTACGAGCAGTACTTC.